This T cell receptor (beta chain) derives from a study of cytomegalovirus exposure and HLA in healthy donors. Whole-study results and caveats: Reportedly, HLA-A and HLA-B alleles of most subjects were accurately predicted from TCR beta. Later analysis identified a missense DCLRE1C variant that was linked to TCR beta V- and J-gene trimming. As a later analysis showed, several of the most significant clusters appeared to be linked to common viral pathogens. Across all donors, roughly uniform sequencing depth was an assumption of the presence/absence analyses.

Germline V CDR1 and CDR2: LGHNT, FRNRAP. The CDR3 has 12 amino acids. V was clipped by 5 bases and J by 7 bases; unmatched bases: 3. Remarks on this clone: Its target is unknown.

With 60 Vbeta and 13 Jbeta primers, the PCR was carried out. Clones were sequenced by immunoSEQ multiplex PCR, and TCRdb holds only the in-frame ones, with some missing. The sample contains some 170,000 clones, 70% to 85% of which appear only once. This receptor was identified in a man in his forties in good health and CMV-seronegative. The chain recombines TRBV12-5 with TRBJ1-2; TRBD1 matches at 8 bases. Source material: PBMCs. Written as DNA, the CDR3 is TGTGCTAGTGGTGGACAGGGTGTTGGCTACACCTTC. This encodes CASGGQGVGYTF.